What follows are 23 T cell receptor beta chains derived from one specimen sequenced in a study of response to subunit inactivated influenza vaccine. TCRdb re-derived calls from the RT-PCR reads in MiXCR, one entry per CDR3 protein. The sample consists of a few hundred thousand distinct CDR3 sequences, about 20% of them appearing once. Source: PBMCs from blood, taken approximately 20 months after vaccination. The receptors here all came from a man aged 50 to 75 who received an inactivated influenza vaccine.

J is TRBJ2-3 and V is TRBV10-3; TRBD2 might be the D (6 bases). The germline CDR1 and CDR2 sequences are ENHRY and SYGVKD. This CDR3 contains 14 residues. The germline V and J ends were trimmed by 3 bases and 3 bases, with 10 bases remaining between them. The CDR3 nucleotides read TGTGCCATCAGTGAACTAGCCAGGACAGATACGCAGTATTTT. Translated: CAISELARTDTQYF.

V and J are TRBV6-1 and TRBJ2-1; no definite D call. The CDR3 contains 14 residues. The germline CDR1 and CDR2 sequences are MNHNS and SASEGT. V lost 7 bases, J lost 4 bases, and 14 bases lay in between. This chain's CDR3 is CASTRATGYNEQFF. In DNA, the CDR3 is TGTGCCAGCACCCGTGCGACGGGTTACAATGAGCAGTTCTTC.

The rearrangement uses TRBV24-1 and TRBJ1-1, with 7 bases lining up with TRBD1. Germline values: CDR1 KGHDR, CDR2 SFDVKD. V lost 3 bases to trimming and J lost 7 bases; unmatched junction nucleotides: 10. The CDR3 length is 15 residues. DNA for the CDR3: TGTGCCACCAGTGATCCCCGGGACAGACTAAATGAAGCTTTCTTT. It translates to CATSDPRDRLNEAFF.

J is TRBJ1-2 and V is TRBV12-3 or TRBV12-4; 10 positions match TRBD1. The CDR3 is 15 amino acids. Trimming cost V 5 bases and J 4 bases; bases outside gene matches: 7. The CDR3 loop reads CASSARGQGSYGYTF. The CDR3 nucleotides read TGTGCCAGCAGTGCCAGGGGACAGGGGAGCTATGGCTACACCTTC.

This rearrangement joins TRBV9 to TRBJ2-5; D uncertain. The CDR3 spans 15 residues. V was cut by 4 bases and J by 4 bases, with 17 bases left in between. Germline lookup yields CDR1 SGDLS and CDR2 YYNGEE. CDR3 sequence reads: CASSLSTETGETQYF. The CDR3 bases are TGTGCCAGCAGCCTATCGACGGAGACGGGAGAGACCCAGTACTTC.

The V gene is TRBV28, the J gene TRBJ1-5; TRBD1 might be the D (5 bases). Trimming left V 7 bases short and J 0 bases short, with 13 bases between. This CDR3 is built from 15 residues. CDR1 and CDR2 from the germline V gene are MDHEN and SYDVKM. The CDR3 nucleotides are TGTGCCAGCAACCTACAGGAGTATAGCAATCAGCCCCAGCATTTT. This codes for CASNLQEYSNQPQHF.

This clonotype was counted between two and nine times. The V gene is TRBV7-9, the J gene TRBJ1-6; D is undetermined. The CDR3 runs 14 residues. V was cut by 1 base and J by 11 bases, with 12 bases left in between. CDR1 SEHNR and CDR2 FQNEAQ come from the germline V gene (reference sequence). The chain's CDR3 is CASSLGGRGPPLHF. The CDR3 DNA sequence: TGTGCCAGCAGCTTAGGAGGGCGTGGCCCACCCCTCCACTTT.

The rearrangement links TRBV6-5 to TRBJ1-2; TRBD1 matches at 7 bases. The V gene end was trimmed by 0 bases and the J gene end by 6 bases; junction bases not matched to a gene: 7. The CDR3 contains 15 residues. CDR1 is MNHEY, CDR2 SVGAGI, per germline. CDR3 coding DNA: TGTGCCAGCAGTTACTCGGAGGGGGCGATGAATGGCTACACCTTC. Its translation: CASSYSEGAMNGYTF.

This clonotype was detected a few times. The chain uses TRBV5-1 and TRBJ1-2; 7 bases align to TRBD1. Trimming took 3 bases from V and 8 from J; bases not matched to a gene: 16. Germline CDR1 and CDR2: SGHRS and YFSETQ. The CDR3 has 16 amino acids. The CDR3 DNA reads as TGCGCCAGCAGCTCCGATCGACAGGGAATAATGAGGGGCTACACCTTC. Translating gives CASSSDRQGIMRGYTF.

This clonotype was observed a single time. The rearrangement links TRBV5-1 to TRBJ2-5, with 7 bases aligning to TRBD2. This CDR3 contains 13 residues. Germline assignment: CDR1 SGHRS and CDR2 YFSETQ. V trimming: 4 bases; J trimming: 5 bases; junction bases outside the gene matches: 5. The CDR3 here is CASSREGAETQYF. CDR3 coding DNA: TGCGCCAGCAGCAGGGAGGGTGCGGAGACCCAGTACTTC.

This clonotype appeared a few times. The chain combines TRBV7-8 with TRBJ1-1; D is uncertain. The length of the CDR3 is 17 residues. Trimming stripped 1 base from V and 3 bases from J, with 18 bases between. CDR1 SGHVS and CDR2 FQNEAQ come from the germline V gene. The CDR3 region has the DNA TGTGCCAGCAGCTTAGGACGTCAACCCCTGAGGCACACTGAAGCTTTCTTT. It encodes CASSLGRQPLRHTEAFF.

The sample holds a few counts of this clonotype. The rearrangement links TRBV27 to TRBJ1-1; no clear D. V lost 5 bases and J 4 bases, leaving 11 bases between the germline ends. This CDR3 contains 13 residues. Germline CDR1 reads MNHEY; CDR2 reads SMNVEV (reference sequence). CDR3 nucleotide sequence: TGTGCCAGCAGTCAGAAAGGGTTCACTGAAGCTTTCTTT. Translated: CASSQKGFTEAFF.

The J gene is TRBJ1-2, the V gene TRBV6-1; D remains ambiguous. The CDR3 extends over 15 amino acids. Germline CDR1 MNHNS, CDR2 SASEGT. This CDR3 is CAIPSGPQANYGYTF. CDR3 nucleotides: TGTGCGATTCCCTCCGGTCCTCAAGCTAACTATGGCTACACCTTC.

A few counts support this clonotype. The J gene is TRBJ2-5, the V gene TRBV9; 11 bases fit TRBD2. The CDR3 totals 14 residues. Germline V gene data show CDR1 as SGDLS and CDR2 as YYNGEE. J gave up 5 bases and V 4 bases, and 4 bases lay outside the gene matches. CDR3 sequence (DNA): TGTGCCAGCAGCCCGCGACTAGCGGGGGAGACCCAGTACTTC. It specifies CASSPRLAGETQYF.

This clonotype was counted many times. CDR3 sequence (DNA): TGCAGCGTTTCGAGGGGGGTTAATCAGCCCCAGCATTTT. This encodes CSVSRGVNQPQHF. The V and J genes are TRBV29-1 and TRBJ1-5; D might be TRBD1 (6 bases). CDR3 size: 13 residues. Germline CDR1 and CDR2: SQVTM and ANQGSEA. V dropped 5 bases and J dropped 4 bases, with 12 bases sitting between them. Full variable domain (remainder filled in from reference TRBV29-1 and TRBJ1-5): SAVISQKPSRDICQRGTSLTIQCQVDSQVTMMFWYRQQPGQSLTLIATANQGSEATYESGFVIDKFPISRPNLTFSTLTVSNMSPEDSSIYLCSVSRGVNQPQHFGDGTRLSIL.

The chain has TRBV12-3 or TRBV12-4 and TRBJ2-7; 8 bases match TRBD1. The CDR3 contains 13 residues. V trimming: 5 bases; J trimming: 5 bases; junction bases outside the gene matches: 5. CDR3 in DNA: TGTGCCAGCAGTCCGGACAGGGCCCACGAGCAGTACTTC. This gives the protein CASSPDRAHEQYF.

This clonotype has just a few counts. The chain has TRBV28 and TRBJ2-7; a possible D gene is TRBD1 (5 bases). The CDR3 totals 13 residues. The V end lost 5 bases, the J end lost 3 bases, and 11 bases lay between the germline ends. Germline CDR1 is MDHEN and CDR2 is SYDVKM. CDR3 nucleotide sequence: TGTGCCAGCAGTAGGACACCGGTCTACGAGCAGTACTTC. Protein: CASSRTPVYEQYF. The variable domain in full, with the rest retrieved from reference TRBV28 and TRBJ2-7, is DVKVTQSSRYLVKRTGEKVFLECVQDMDHENMFWYRQDPGLGLRLIYFSYDVKMKEKGDIPEGYSVSREKKERFSLILESASTNQTSMYLCASSRTPVYEQYFGPGTRLTVT.

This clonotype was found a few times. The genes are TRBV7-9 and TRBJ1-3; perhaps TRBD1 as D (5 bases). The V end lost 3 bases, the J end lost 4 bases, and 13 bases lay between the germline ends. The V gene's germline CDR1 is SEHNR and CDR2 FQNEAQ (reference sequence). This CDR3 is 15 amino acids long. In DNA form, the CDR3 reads TGTGCCAGCAGCTTCATGGGGGGAAGAGGAAACACCATATATTTT. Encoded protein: CASSFMGGRGNTIYF. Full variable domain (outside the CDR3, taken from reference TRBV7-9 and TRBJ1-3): DTGVSQNPRHKITKRGQNVTFRCDPISEHNRLYWYRQTLGQGPEFLTYFQNEAQLEKSRLLSDRFSAERPKGSFSTLEIQRTEQGDSAMYLCASSFMGGRGNTIYFGEGSWLTVV.

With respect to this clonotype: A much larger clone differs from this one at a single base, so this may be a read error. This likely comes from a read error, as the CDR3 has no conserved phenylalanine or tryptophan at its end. CDR3 loop: CASSQRTGGPGYTI. Written as DNA, the CDR3 is TGCGCCAGCAGCCAACGGACAGGGGGCCCCGGCTACACCATC. V usage is TRBV4-3 and J usage is TRBJ1-2; 11 bases align to TRBD1. J lost 8 bases, V lost 2 bases, and 4 bases had no gene match. In germline, CDR1 is LGHNA, CDR2 YSLEER. The CDR3 sequence is 14 residues long.

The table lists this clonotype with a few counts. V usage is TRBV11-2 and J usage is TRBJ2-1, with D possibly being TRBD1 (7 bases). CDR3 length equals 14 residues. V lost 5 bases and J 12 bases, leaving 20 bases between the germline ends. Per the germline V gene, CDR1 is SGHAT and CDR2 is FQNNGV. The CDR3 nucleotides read TGTGCCAGCAGCCCAGCCGGGACAGTCGGGGGGCAGTTCTTC. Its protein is CASSPAGTVGGQFF.

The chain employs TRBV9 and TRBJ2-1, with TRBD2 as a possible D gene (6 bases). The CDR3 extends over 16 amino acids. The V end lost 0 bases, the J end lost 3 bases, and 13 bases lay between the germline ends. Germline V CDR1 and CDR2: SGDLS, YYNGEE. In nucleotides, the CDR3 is TGTGCCAGCAGCGTAGGGGGCGGAGGGATCTACAATGAGCAGTTCTTC. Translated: CASSVGGGGIYNEQFF.

The CDR3, as DNA: TGTGCCAGCAGCTTGAGGGACAATCCCTACGAGCAGTACTTC. This encodes CASSLRDNPYEQYF. V usage is TRBV5-6 and J usage is TRBJ2-7; possible D gene TRBD1, 6 bases. Germline CDR1 SGHDT, CDR2 YYEEEE. This CDR3 is built from 14 residues. V gave up 1 base and J gave up 2 bases, with 10 bases separating them.

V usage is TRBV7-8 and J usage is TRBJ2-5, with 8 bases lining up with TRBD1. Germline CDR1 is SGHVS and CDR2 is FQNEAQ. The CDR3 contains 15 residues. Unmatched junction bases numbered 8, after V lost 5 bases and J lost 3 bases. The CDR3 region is CASSMRQGFKETQYF. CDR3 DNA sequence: TGTGCCAGCAGCATGCGACAGGGGTTTAAAGAGACCCAGTACTTC.